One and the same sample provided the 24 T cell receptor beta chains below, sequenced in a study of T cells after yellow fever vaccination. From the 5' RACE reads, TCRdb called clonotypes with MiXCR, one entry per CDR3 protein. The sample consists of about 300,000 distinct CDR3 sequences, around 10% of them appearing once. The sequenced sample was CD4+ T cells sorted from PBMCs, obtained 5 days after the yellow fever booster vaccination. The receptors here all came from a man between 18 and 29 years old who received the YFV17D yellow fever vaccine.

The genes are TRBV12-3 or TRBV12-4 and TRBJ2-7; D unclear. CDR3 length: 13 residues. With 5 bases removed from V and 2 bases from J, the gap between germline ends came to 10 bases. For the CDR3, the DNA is TGTGCCAGCAGTAGGCTCGGCCCCTACGAGCAGTACGTC. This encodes CASSRLGPYEQYV.

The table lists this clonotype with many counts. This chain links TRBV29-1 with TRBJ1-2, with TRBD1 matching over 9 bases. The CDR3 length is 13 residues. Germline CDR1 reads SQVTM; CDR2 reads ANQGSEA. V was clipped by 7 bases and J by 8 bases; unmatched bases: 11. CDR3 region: CSADPQQGAGYTF. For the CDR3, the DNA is TGCAGCGCTGACCCCCAACAGGGGGCGGGCTACACCTTC. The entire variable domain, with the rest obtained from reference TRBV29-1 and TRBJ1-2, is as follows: SAVISQKPSRDICQRGTSLTIQCQVDSQVTMMFWYRQQPGQSLTLIATANQGSEATYESGFVIDKFPISRPNLTFSTLTVSNMSPEDSSIYLCSADPQQGAGYTFGSGTRLTVV.

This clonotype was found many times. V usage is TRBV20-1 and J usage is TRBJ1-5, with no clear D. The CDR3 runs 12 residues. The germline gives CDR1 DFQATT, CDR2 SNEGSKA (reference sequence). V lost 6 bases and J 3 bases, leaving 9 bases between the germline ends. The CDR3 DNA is TGCAGTGCCACATTTACCAATCAGCCCCAGCATTTT. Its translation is CSATFTNQPQHF.

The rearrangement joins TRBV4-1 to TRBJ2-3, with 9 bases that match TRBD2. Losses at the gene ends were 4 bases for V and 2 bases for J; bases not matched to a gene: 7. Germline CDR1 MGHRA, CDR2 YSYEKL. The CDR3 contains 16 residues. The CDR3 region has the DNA TGCGCCAGCAGCCTCCGACTAGCGGCCAACACAGATACGCAGTATTTT. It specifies CASSLRLAANTDTQYF.

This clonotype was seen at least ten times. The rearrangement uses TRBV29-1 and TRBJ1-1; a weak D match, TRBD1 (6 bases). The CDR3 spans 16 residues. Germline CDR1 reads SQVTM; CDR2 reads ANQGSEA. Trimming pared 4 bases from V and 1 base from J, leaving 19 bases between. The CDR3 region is CSVGSRGGVRNTEAFF. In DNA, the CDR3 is TGCAGCGTTGGGTCGAGGGGGGGCGTAAGGAACACTGAAGCTTTCTTT.

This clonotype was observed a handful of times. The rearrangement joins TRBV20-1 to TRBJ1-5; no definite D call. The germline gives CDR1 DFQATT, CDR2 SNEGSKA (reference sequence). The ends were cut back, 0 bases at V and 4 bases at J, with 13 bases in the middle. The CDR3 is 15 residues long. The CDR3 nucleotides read TGCAGTGCTAGAGATTCCAGGTCGGGAAATCAGCCCCAGCATTTT. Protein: CSARDSRSGNQPQHF.

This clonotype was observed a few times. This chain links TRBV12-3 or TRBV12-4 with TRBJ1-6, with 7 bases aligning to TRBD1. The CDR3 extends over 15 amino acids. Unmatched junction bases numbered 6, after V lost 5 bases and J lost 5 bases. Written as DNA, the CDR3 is TGTGCCAGCAGTACCAGGGGGATCGATAATTCACCCCTCCACTTT. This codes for CASSTRGIDNSPLHF.

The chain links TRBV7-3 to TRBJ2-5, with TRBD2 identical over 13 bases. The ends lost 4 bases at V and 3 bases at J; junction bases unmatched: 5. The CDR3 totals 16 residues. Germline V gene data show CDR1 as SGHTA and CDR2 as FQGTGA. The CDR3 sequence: CASSSPGTSGEETQYF. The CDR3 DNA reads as TGTGCCAGCAGCTCCCCCGGGACTAGCGGGGAAGAGACCCAGTACTTC.

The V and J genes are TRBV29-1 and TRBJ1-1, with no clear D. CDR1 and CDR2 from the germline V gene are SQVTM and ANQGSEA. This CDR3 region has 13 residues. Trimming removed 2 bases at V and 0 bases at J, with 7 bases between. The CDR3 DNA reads TGCAGCGTTGAAAGGGCTTTGAACACTGAAGCTTTCTTT. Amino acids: CSVERALNTEAFF.

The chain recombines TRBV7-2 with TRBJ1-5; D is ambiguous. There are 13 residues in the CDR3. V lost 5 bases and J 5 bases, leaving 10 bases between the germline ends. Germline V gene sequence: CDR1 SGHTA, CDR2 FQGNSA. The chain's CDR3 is CASSQAPDQPQHF. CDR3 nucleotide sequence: TGTGCCAGCAGCCAGGCCCCTGATCAGCCCCAGCATTTT. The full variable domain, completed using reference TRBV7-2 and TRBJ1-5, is GAGVSQSPSNKVTEKGKDVELRCDPISGHTALYWYRQSLGQGLEFLIYFQGNSAPDKSGLPSDRFSAERTGGSVSTLTIQRTQQEDSAVYLCASSQAPDQPQHFGDGTRLSIL.

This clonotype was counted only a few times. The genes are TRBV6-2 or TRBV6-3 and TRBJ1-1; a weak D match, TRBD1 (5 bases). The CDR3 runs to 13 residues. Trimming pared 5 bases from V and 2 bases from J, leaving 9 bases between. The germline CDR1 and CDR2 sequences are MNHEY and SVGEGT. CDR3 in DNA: TGTGCCAGCAGTCCACAGGAAAACACTGAAGCTTTCTTT. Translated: CASSPQENTEAFF.

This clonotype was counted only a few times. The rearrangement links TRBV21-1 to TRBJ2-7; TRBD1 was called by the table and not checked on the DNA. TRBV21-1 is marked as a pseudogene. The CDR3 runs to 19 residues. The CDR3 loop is CASSKSVPGTAHGTYEQYF. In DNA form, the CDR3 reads TGTGCCAGCAGCAAAAGTGTACCCGGGACAGCCCACGGCACCTACGAGCAGTACTTC.

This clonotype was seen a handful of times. The CDR3: CASSIDRSRSYEQYF. The CDR3 DNA is TGTGCCAGTAGTATAGATCGCAGCAGATCCTACGAGCAGTACTTC. The chain is built from TRBV19 and TRBJ2-7; D remains ambiguous. This CDR3 contains 15 residues. Between the trimmed V and J ends, which lost 0 bases and 1 base, there was a span of 10 bases. Germline assignment: CDR1 LNHDA and CDR2 SQIVND (reference sequence).

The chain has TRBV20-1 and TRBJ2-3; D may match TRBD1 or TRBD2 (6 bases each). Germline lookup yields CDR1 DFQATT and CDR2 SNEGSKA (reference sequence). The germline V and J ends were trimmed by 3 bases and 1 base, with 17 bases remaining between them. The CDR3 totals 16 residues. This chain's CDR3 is CSARGYGGPGTDTQYF. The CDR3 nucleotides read TGCAGTGCTAGGGGATATGGGGGGCCTGGCACAGATACGCAGTATTTT.

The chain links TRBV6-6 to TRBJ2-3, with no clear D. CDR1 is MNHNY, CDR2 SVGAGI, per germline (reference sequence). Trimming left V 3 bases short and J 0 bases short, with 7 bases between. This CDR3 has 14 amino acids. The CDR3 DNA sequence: TGTGCCAGCAGTTATACCGGGAGCACAGATACGCAGTATTTT. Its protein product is CASSYTGSTDTQYF.

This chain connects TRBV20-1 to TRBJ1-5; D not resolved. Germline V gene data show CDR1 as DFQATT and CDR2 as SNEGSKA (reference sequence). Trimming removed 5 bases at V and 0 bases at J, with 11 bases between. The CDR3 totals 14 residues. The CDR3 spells CSAQPPYSNQPQHF. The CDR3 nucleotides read TGCAGTGCTCAACCGCCTTATAGCAATCAGCCCCAGCATTTT.

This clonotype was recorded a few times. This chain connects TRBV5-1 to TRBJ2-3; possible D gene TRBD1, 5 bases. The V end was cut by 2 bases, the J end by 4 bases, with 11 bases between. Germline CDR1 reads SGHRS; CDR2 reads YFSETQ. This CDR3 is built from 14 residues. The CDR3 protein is CASSLDSRPDTQYF. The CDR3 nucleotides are TGCGCCAGCAGCTTAGACAGTCGCCCAGATACGCAGTATTTT.

The CDR3 here is CSGTGNGELFF. The DNA for the CDR3 is TGCAGCGGTACAGGGAACGGGGAGCTGTTTTTT. The J gene is TRBJ2-2, the V gene TRBV29-1; possibly TRBD1 for D (6 bases). CDR1 is SQVTM, CDR2 ANQGSEA, per germline. Trimming took 7 bases from V and 7 from J, leaving 10 bases between them. This CDR3 region has 11 residues.

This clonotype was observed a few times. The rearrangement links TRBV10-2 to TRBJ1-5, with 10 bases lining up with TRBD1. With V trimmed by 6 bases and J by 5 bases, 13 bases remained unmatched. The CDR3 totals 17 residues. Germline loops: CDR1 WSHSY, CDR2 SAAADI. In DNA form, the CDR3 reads TGCGCCAGCAGAGGCGGGTGGGGGACAGGGGAGGATCAGCCCCAGCATTTT. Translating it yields CASRGGWGTGEDQPQHF.

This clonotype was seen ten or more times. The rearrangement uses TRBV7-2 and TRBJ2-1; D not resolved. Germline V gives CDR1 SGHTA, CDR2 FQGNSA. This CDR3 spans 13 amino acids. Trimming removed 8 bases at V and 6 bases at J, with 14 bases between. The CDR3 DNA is TGTGCCAGCCGTCCGGTTGGGGTCAATGAGCAGTTCTTC. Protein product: CASRPVGVNEQFF. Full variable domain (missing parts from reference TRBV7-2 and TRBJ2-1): GAGVSQSPSNKVTEKGKDVELRCDPISGHTALYWYRQSLGQGLEFLIYFQGNSAPDKSGLPSDRFSAERTGGSVSTLTIQRTQQEDSAVYLCASRPVGVNEQFFGPGTRLTVL.

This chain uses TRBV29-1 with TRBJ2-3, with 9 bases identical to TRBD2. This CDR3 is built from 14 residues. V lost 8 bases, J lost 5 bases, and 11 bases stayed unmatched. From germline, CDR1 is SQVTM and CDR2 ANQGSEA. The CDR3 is CSFLPTSGGDTQYF. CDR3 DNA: TGCAGCTTCCTCCCGACTAGCGGTGGAGATACGCAGTATTTT.

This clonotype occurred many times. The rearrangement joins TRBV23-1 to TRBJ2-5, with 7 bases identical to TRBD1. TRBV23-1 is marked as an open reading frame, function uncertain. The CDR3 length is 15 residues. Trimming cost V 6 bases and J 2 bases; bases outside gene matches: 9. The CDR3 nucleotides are TGCGCCAGCAGATCCGGGACAGAACATCAAGAGACCCAGTACTTC. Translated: CASRSGTEHQETQYF.

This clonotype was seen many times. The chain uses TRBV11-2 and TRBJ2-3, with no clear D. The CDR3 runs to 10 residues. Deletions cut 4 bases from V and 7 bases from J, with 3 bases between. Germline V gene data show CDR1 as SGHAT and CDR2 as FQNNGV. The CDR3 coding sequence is TGTGCCAGCAGCTCCTATACGCAGTATTTT. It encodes CASSSYTQYF.

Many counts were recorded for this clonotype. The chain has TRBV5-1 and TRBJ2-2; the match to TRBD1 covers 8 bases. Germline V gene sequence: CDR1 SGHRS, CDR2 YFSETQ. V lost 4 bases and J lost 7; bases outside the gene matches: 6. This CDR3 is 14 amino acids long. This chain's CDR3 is CASSRQGKDGELFF. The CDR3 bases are TGCGCCAGCAGCCGACAGGGGAAGGACGGGGAGCTGTTTTTT. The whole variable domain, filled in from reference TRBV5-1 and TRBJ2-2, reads KAGVTQTPRYLIKTRGQQVTLSCSPISGHRSVSWYQQTPGQGLQFLFEYFSETQRNKGNFPGRFSGRQFSNSRSEMNVSTLELGDSALYLCASSRQGKDGELFFGEGSRLTVL.